This T cell receptor beta chain was obtained from a study of shared clonotypes between healthy human individuals. General study points: Enrolling few donors narrowed the genetic and exposure-history diversity that was represented. Between a handful of donors, naive CD4 clonotypes were shared at a level of about 5%.

This clone was counted a single time. Its antigen remains unidentified. Here immunoSEQ multiplex PCR was the method, and the copy in TCRdb shows in-frame clones only, minus some. The table includes about 1 million clones, around 74% detected once. The donors were adults (healthy and HIV-negative) with no recent acute infections or vaccinations. Germline trimming cut 4 bases from V and 7 bases from J; bases unmatched to any gene: 13. The CDR3 covers 16 residues. CDR1 and CDR2 from the germline V gene are SGHNT and YYREEE (reference sequence). Sequencing was carried out using memory CD4+ T cells sorted from blood. This sample's subset: CD45RA-negative fraction. The chain carries TRBV5-4 and TRBJ1-2; TRBD1 matches 10 bases. The TCR sequence derives from a man in his late teens or twenties in good health. The CDR3 sequence is CASSGNPGQGIGGYTF. CDR3 sequence (DNA): TGTGCCAGCAGCGGGAATCCGGGACAGGGGATAGGTGGCTACACCTTC.